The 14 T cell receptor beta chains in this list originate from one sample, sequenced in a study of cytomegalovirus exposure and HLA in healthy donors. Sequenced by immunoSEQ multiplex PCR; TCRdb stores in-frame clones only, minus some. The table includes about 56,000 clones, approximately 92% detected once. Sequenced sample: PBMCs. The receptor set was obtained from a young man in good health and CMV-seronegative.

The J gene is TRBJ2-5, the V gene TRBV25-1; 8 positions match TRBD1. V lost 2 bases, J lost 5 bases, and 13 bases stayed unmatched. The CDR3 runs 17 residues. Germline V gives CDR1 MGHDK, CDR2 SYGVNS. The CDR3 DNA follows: TGTGCCAGCAGTGAACCCCGGACAGGGAAGGTAGCGGAGACCCAGTACTTC. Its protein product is CASSEPRTGKVAETQYF.

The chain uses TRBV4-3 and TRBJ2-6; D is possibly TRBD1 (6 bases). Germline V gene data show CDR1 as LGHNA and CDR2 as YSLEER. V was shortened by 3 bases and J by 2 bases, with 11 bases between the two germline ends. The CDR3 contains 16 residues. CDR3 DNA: TGCGCCAGCAGCCACCCAGGGGTCCCTGGGGCCAACGTCCTGACTTTC. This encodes CASSHPGVPGANVLTF.

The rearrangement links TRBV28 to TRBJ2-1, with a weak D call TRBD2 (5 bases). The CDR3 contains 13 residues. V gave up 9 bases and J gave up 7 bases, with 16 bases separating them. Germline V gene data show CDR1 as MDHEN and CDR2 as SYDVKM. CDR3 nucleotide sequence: TGTGCCAGTAAGAAACCAGGAGGAAATGAGCAGTTCTTC. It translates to CASKKPGGNEQFF.

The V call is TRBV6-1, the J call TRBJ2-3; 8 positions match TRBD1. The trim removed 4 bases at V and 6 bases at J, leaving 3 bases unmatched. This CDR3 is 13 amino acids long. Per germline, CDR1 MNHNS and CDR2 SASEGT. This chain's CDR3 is CASSVYRGDTQYF. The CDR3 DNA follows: TGTGCCAGCAGTGTTTACAGGGGGGATACGCAGTATTTT.

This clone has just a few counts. The CDR3 nucleotides read TGTGCCAGCAGGACGGCGGAAATCTCCTACGAGCAGTACTTC. Translated: CASRTAEISYEQYF. The chain couples TRBV28 to TRBJ2-7; D uncertain. This CDR3 spans 14 amino acids. Germline values: CDR1 MDHEN, CDR2 SYDVKM. The V end was cut by 6 bases, the J end by 0 bases, with 12 bases between.

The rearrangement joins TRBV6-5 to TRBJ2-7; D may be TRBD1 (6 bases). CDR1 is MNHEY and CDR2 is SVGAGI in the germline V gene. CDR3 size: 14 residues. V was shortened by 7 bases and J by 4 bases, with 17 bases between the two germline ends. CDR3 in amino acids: CASNPGQASYEQYF. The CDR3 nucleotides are TGTGCCAGCAACCCGGGACAAGCGAGTTACGAGCAGTACTTC.

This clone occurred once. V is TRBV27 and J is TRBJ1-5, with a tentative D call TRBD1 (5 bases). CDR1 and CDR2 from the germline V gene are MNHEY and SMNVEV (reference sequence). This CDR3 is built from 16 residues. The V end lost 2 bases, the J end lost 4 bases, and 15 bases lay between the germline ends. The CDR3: CASSLKGAGWNQPQHF. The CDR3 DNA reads TGTGCCAGCAGTTTAAAAGGGGCCGGGTGGAATCAGCCCCAGCATTTT.

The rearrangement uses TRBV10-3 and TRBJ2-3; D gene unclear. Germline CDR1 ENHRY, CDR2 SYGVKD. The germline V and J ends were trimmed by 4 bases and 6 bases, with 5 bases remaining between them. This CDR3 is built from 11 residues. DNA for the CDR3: TGTGCCATCAGTGGTCTGGATACGCAGTATTTT. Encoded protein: CAISGLDTQYF.

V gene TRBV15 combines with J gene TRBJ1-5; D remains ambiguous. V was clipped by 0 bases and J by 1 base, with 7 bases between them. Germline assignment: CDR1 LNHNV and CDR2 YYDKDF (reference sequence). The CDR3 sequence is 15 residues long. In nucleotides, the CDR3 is TGTGCCACCAGCAGAGATCCGTTAAGCAATCAGCCCCAGCATTTT. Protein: CATSRDPLSNQPQHF. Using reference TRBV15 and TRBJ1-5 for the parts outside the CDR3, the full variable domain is DAMVIQNPRYQVTQFGKPVTLSCSQTLNHNVMYWYQQKSSQAPKLLFHYYDKDFNNEADTPDNFQSRRPNTSFCFLDIRSPGLGDTAMYLCATSRDPLSNQPQHFGDGTRLSIL.

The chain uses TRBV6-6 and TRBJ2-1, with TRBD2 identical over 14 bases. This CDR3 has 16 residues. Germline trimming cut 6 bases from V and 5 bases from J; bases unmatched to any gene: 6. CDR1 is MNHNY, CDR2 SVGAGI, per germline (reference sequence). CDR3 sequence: CASSRRLAGGDNEQFF. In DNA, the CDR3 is TGTGCCAGCAGCCGACGACTAGCGGGGGGGGACAATGAGCAGTTCTTC.

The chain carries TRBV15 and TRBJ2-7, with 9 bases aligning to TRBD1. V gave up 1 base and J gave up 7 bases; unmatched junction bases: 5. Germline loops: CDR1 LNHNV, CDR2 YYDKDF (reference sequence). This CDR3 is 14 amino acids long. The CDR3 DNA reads TGTGCCACCAGCAGAGGGGACAGGGTGGGAGAGCAGTACTTC. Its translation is CATSRGDRVGEQYF.

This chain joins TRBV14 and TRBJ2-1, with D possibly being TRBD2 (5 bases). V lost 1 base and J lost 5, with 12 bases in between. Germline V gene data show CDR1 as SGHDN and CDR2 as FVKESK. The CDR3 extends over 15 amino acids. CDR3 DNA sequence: TGTGCCAGCAGCCAAGCCTGGAGGCGGAACAATGAGCAGTTCTTC. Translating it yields CASSQAWRRNNEQFF.

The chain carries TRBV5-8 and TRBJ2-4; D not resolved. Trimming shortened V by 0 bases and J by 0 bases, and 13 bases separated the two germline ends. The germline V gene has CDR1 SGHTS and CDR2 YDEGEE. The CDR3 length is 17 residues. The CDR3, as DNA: TGTGCCAGCAGCTTGGGGCAAAACCTGATAGCCAAAAACATTCAGTACTTC. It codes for CASSLGQNLIAKNIQYF.

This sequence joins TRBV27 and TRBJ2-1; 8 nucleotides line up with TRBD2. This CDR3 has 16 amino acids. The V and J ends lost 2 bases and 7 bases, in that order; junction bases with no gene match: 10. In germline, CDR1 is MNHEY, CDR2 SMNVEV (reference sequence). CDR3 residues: CASSLNPGGPENEQFF. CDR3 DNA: TGTGCCAGCAGTTTAAATCCGGGAGGGCCGGAGAATGAGCAGTTCTTC.